These 21 T cell receptor beta chains originate from one sample sequenced in a study of OX40 agonist ivuxolimab in advanced cancers. Assay used: immunoSEQ multiplex PCR; TCRdb lists only in-frame clones, some missing. The sample records 30,000 to 35,000 clones, approximately 86% being singletons. The starting material was CD4+ or CD8+ T cells sorted from blood, obtained in a trial of the OX40 agonist ivuxolimab. Receptor source: an adult with an advanced solid tumor such as melanoma, head and neck, liver or kidney cancer.

The chain is built from TRBV6-5 and TRBJ2-2; no firm D call. V was cut by 0 bases and J by 6 bases, with 8 bases left in between. Germline V gene data show CDR1 as MNHEY and CDR2 as SVGAGI. The CDR3 spans 14 residues. The CDR3 region has the DNA TGTGCCAGCAGTTACTCGATAAGCCCCGGGGAGCTGTTTTTT. This encodes CASSYSISPGELFF.

The chain uses TRBV5-6 and TRBJ1-1; D gene ambiguous. The CDR3 is 13 residues long. CDR1 is SGHDT, CDR2 YYEEEE, per germline. Trimming pared 4 bases from V and 1 base from J, leaving 8 bases between. DNA of the CDR3: TGTGCCAGCAGCCGCAACCCGAACACTGAAGCTTTCTTT. Protein: CASSRNPNTEAFF.

The V gene is TRBV5-6, the J gene TRBJ2-3, with D possibly TRBD2 on 6 matching bases. There are 13 residues in the CDR3. The V end was cut by 4 bases, the J end by 5 bases, with 11 bases between. Germline V gives CDR1 SGHDT, CDR2 YYEEEE. The CDR3 sequence is CASSPPGGDTQYF. In DNA form, the CDR3 reads TGTGCCAGCAGCCCCCCCGGGGGAGATACGCAGTATTTT.

The chain employs TRBV28 and TRBJ2-1; possibly TRBD2 for D (5 bases). This CDR3 has 11 residues. V was clipped by 5 bases and J by 8 bases, with 7 bases between them. Germline V gene data show CDR1 as MDHEN and CDR2 as SYDVKM. The CDR3 reads CASSPGDEQFF. The CDR3 nucleotides are TGTGCCAGCAGTCCCGGGGATGAGCAGTTCTTC.

The chain combines TRBV7-2 with TRBJ2-1, with 8 bases fitting TRBD2. CDR1 SGHTA and CDR2 FQGNSA come from the germline V gene. This CDR3 contains 14 residues. With V trimmed by 8 bases and J by 0 bases, 3 bases remained unmatched. The CDR3 sequence: CASLAGSSYNEQFF. The CDR3 nucleotides are TGTGCCAGCTTAGCGGGAAGCTCCTACAATGAGCAGTTCTTC. The whole variable domain, remainder taken from reference TRBV7-2 and TRBJ2-1, is GAGVSQSPSNKVTEKGKDVELRCDPISGHTALYWYRQSLGQGLEFLIYFQGNSAPDKSGLPSDRFSAERTGGSVSTLTIQRTQQEDSAVYLCASLAGSSYNEQFFGPGTRLTVL.

CDR3 sequence reads: CAISEDASHYGYTF. For the CDR3, the DNA is TGTGCCATCAGTGAGGACGCTTCCCACTATGGCTACACCTTC. This chain uses TRBV10-3 with TRBJ1-2, with D uncertain. Deletions cut 2 bases from V and 3 bases from J, with 10 bases between. The CDR3 is made up of 14 amino acids. Per the germline V gene, CDR1 is ENHRY and CDR2 is SYGVKD.

The rearrangement uses TRBV15 and TRBJ1-5; weak D call: TRBD1 (5 bases). CDR1 and CDR2 (germline): LNHNV, YYDKDF (reference sequence). The V end lost 0 bases, the J end lost 8 bases, and 20 bases lay between the germline ends. This CDR3 spans 17 amino acids. The CDR3 reads CATSRDLGASMNEPQHF. CDR3 DNA: TGTGCCACCAGCAGAGATCTAGGGGCTTCGATGAATGAGCCCCAGCATTTT.

The J gene is TRBJ1-2, the V gene TRBV14; tentative D call: TRBD1 (6 bases). Trimming removed 0 bases at V and 4 bases at J, with 15 bases between. Germline values: CDR1 SGHDN, CDR2 FVKESK. There are 16 residues in the CDR3. DNA of the CDR3: TGTGCCAGCAGCCAAGATCGAAGGGGGGGGATCTATGGCTACACCTTC. Translated, it gives CASSQDRRGGIYGYTF.

This rearrangement joins TRBV4-1 to TRBJ2-7; the D is unclear. The V gene lost 0 bases and the J gene lost 1 base, with 13 bases spanning the gap. The CDR3 sequence is 16 residues long. Germline V CDR1 and CDR2: MGHRA, YSYEKL. DNA for the CDR3: TGCGCCAGCAGCCAAGACTACCCCCTTTTTTCCTACGAGCAGTACTTC. This sequence encodes CASSQDYPLFSYEQYF.

This chain joins TRBV29-1 and TRBJ2-2; no clear D gene. Per the germline V gene, CDR1 is SQVTM and CDR2 is ANQGSEA. This CDR3 is 13 amino acids long. V was pared by 4 bases and J by 2 bases, with 8 bases between. The CDR3 loop is CSVGPGNTGELFF. The DNA for the CDR3 is TGCAGCGTTGGGCCAGGAAACACCGGGGAGCTGTTTTTT.

V and J are TRBV27 and TRBJ2-2; D not certain. This CDR3 is built from 19 residues. The germline V gene has CDR1 MNHEY and CDR2 SMNVEV (reference sequence). V shed 2 bases and J shed 7 bases, with 26 bases lying between them. The CDR3 region has the DNA TGTGCCAGCAGTTTAATCGGTACAGACAAGCTCTATTCGGACGGGGAGCTGTTTTTT. Residues: CASSLIGTDKLYSDGELFF.

V usage is TRBV27 and J usage is TRBJ1-5; D is unclear. Germline V gene data show CDR1 as MNHEY and CDR2 as SMNVEV (reference sequence). Trimming left V 2 bases short and J 3 bases short, with 8 bases between. The CDR3 loop spans 14 amino acids. The CDR3 DNA reads as TGTGCCAGCAGTTTAAGCAGTTACAATCAGCCCCAGCATTTT. Amino acids: CASSLSSYNQPQHF.

The chain employs TRBV27 and TRBJ1-4; TRBD1 matches 7 bases. The CDR3 spans 14 residues. Germline loops: CDR1 MNHEY, CDR2 SMNVEV (reference sequence). V was pared by 6 bases and J by 4 bases, with 5 bases of the junction left unmatched. The CDR3 protein is CASRPTGFNEKLFF. The CDR3 DNA reads TGTGCCAGCAGGCCGACAGGGTTTAATGAAAAACTGTTTTTT.

The J gene is TRBJ2-3, the V gene TRBV19, with D hard to call. Germline V lookup: CDR1 LNHDA, CDR2 SQIVND (reference sequence). The V and J ends lost 0 bases and 2 bases respectively, with 15 bases between them. CDR3 length equals 17 residues. The CDR3 coding sequence is TGTGCCAGTAGTATAGAGACTCCCGATCGACACACAGATACGCAGTATTTT. Amino acids: CASSIETPDRHTDTQYF.

This sequence joins TRBV13 and TRBJ2-7; 8 bases are shared with TRBD1. V shed 4 bases, J shed 7 bases, and the junction held 6 bases outside the gene matches. This CDR3 has 13 amino acids. The germline V gene has CDR1 PRHDT and CDR2 FYEKMQ (reference sequence). The CDR3 loop reads CASSSRGRWEQYF. Written as DNA, the CDR3 is TGTGCCAGCAGCTCCAGGGGGCGCTGGGAGCAGTACTTC. Based on the CDR3 plus reference TRBV13 and TRBJ2-7, the full variable domain is AAGVIQSPRHLIKEKRETATLKCYPIPRHDTVYWYQQGPGQDPQFLISFYEKMQSDKGSIPDRFSAQQFSDYHSELNMSSLELGDSALYFCASSSRGRWEQYFGPGTRLTVT.

The chain recombines TRBV7-9 with TRBJ2-2; unclear D gene. The V gene's germline CDR1 is SEHNR and CDR2 FQNEAQ (reference sequence). This CDR3 region has 14 residues. V dropped 5 bases and J dropped 3 bases, with 10 bases sitting between them. The CDR3 DNA is TGTGCCAGCAGCCCACCCCCCGACACCGGGGAGCTGTTTTTT. Translated, it gives CASSPPPDTGELFF.

The CDR3 DNA reads as TGTGCCAGCAGTTACTCGACGTTACCTCTGGATGGCTACACCTTC. The encoded protein is CASSYSTLPLDGYTF. The chain links TRBV6-5 to TRBJ1-2; D remains ambiguous. The V and J ends lost 0 bases and 6 bases respectively, with 14 bases between them. The CDR3 is 15 amino acids. Germline CDR1 reads MNHEY; CDR2 reads SVGAGI.

V usage is TRBV27 and J usage is TRBJ2-7; no reliable D call. Germline-derived CDR1 and CDR2 are MNHEY and SMNVEV (reference sequence). Trimming left V 5 bases short and J 0 bases short, with 11 bases between. This CDR3 is 14 amino acids long. DNA for the CDR3: TGTGCCAGCAGTCCCCGTGTGGCCTCCTACGAGCAGTACTTC. The encoded protein is CASSPRVASYEQYF.

The chain employs TRBV29-1 and TRBJ1-5, with D tentatively TRBD1 (5 bases). Germline V gene sequence: CDR1 SQVTM, CDR2 ANQGSEA. CDR3 size: 13 residues. V lost 3 bases and J lost 1, with 7 bases in between. The CDR3 sequence: CSVDGGSNQPQHF. The CDR3 nucleotides are TGCAGCGTTGATGGGGGAAGCAATCAGCCCCAGCATTTT.

This chain connects TRBV19 to TRBJ2-7, with unresolved D. CDR3 length: 15 residues. Germline V lookup: CDR1 LNHDA, CDR2 SQIVND (reference sequence). V dropped 1 base and J dropped 0 bases, with 10 bases sitting between them. CDR3 sequence reads: CASSIGIESSYEQYF. The CDR3 coding sequence is TGTGCCAGTAGTATAGGAATCGAGAGCTCCTACGAGCAGTACTTC.

The chain combines TRBV9 with TRBJ2-7; the D is unclear. The V and J ends lost 0 bases and 5 bases respectively, with 15 bases between them. CDR3 length: 15 residues. Germline V lookup: CDR1 SGDLS, CDR2 YYNGEE. The CDR3 region is CASSVDGAWVDEQYF. CDR3 DNA sequence: TGTGCCAGCAGCGTAGATGGCGCCTGGGTTGACGAGCAGTACTTC. Full variable domain (missing parts from reference TRBV9 and TRBJ2-7): DSGVTQTPKHLITATGQRVTLRCSPRSGDLSVYWYQQSLDQGLQFLIQYYNGEERAKGNILERFSAQQFPDLHSELNLSSLELGDSALYFCASSVDGAWVDEQYFGPGTRLTVT.